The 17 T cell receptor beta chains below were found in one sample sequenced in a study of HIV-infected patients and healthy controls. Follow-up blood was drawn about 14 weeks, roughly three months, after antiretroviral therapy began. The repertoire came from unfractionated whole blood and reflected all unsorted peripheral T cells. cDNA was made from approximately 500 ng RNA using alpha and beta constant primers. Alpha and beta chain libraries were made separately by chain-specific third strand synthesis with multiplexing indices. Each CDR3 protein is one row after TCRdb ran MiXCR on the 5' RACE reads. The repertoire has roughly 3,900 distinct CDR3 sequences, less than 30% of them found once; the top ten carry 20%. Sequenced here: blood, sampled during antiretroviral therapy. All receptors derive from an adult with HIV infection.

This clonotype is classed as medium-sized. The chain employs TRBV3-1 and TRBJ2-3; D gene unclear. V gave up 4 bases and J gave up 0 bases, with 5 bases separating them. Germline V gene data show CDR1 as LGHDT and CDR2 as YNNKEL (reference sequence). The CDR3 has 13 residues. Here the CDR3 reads CASSRASTDTQYF. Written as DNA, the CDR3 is TGTGCCAGCAGCCGGGCTAGCACAGATACGCAGTATTTT.

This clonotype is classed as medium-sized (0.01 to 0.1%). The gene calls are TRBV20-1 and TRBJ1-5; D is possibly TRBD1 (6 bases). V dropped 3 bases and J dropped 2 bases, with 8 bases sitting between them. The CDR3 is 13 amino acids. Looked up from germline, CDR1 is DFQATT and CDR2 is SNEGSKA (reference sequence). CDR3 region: CSASNRGNQPQHF. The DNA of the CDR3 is TGCAGTGCTAGTAACAGGGGCAATCAGCCCCAGCATTTT.

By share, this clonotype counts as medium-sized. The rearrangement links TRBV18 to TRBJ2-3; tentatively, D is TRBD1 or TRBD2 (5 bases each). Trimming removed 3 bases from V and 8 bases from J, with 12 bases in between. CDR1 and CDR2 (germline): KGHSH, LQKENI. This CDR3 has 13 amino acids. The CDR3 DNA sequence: TGTGCCAGCTCACCTGAGTTCGGGGCTACGCAGTATTTT. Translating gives CASSPEFGATQYF.

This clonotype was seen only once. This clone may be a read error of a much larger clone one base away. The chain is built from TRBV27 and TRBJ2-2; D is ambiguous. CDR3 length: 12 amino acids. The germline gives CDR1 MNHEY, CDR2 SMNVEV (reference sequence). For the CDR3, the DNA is TGTGCCAGCAATGGGCGGACCGTGGAGCTGTTTTTT. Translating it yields CASNGRTVELFF.

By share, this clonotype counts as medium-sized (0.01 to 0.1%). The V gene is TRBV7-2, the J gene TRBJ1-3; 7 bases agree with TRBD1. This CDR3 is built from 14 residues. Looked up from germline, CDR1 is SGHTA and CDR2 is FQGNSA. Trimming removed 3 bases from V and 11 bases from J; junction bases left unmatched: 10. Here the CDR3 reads CASSLTGQATPIYF. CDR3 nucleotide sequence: TGTGCCAGCAGCTTGACAGGGCAGGCTACCCCCATATATTTT. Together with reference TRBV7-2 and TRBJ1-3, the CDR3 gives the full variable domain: GAGVSQSPSNKVTEKGKDVELRCDPISGHTALYWYRQSLGQGLEFLIYFQGNSAPDKSGLPSDRFSAERTGGSVSTLTIQRTQQEDSAVYLCASSLTGQATPIYFGEGSWLTVV.

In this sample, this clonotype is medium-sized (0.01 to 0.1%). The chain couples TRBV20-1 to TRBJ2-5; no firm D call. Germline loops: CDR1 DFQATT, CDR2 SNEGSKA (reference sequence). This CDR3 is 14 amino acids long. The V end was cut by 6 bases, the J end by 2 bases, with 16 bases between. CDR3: CSAGPPQRQETQYF. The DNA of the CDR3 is TGCAGTGCAGGCCCCCCTCAGCGACAAGAGACCCAGTACTTC.

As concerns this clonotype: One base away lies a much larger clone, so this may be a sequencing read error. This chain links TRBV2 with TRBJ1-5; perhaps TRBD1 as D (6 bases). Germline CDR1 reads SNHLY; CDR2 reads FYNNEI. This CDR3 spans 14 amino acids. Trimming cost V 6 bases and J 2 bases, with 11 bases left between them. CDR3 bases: TGTGCCAGCAGCCACAACAGGGGCAATCAGCCCCAGCATTTT. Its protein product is CASSHNRGNQPQHF.

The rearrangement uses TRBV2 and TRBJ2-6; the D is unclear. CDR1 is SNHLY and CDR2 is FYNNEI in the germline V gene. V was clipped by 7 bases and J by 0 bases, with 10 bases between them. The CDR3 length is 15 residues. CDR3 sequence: CASILNPSGANVLTF. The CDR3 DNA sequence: TGTGCCAGCATCTTAAATCCCTCTGGGGCCAACGTCCTGACTTTC.

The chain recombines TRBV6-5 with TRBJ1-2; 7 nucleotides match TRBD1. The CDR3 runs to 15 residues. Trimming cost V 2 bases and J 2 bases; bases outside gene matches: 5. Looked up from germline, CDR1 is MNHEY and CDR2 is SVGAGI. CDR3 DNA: TGTGCCAGCAGTTACGGGGGACAGAAGAACTATGGCTACACCTTC. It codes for CASSYGGQKNYGYTF.

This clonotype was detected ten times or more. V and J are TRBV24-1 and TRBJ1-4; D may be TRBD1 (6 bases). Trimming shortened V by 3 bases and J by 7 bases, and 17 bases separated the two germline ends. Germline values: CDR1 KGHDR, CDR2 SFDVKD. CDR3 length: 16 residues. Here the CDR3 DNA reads TGTGCCACCAGTGATGCGAGAGGGGGGTGGAGTGAAAAACTGTTTTTT. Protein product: CATSDARGGWSEKLFF.

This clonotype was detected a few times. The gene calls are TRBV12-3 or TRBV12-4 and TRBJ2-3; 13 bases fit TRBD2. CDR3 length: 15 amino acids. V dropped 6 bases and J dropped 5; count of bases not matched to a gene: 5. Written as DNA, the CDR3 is TGTGCCAGCAGACTAGCGGGGGGGCCCAAAGATACGCAGTATTTT. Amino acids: CASRLAGGPKDTQYF.

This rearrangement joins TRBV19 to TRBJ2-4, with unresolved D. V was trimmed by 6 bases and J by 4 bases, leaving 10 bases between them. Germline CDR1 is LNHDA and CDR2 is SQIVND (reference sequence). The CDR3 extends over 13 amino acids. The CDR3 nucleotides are TGTGCCAGTAGATCCGACGTAAAAAACATTCAGTACTTC. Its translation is CASRSDVKNIQYF.

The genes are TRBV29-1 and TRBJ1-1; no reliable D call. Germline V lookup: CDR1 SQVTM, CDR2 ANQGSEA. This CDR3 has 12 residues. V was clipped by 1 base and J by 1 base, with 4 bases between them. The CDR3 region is CSVEGGNTEAFF. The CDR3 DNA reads TGCAGCGTTGAAGGAGGGAACACTGAAGCTTTCTTT.

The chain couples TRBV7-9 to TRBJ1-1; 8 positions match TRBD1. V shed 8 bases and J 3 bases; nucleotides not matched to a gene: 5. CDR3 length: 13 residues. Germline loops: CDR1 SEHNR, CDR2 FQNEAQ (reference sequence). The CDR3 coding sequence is TGTGCCAGCGCGGCACAGGGGGACACTGAAGCTTTCTTT. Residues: CASAAQGDTEAFF.

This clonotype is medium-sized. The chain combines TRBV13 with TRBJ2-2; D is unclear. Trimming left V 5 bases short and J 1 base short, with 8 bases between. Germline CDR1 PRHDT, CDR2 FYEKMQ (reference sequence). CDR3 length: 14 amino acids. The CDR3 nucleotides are TGTGCCAGCAGCAAAGGTCAGAACACCGGGGAGCTGTTTTTT. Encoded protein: CASSKGQNTGELFF.

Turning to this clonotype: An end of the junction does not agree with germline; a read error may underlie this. The CDR3 loop reads CASSSRATGDQHQHF. The CDR3 coding sequence is TGTGCCAGCAGTTCAAGGGCCACCGGGGATCAGCACCAGCATTTT. V usage is TRBV12-3 or TRBV12-4 and J usage is TRBJ1-5, with unresolved D. The CDR3 consists of 15 residues.

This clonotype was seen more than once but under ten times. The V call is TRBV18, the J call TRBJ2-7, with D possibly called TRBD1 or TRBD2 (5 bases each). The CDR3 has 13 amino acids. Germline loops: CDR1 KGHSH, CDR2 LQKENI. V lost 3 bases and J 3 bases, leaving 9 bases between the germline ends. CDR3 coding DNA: TGTGCCAGCTCACCGGGGACGGACTACGAGCAGTACTTC. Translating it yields CASSPGTDYEQYF.